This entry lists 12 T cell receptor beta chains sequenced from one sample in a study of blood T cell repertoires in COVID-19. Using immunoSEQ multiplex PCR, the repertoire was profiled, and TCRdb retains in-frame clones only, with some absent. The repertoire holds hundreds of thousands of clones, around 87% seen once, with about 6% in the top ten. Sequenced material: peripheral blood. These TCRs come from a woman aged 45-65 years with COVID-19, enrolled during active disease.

The CDR3 is CASSQPGTSGIKETQYF. The CDR3 DNA follows: TGTGCCAGCAGCCAACCCGGGACTAGCGGGATTAAAGAGACCCAGTACTTC. The chain joins TRBV4-2 to TRBJ2-5; 13 positions agree with TRBD2. Germline loops: CDR1 LGHNA, CDR2 YNFKEQ. This CDR3 contains 17 residues. V trimming: 2 bases; J trimming: 3 bases; junction bases outside the gene matches: 6.

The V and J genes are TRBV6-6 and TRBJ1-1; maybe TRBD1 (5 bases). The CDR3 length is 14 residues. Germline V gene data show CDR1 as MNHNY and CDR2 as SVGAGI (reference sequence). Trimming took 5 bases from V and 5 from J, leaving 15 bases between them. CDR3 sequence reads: CASSDGGGRTEAFF. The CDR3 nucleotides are TGTGCCAGCAGTGACGGGGGTGGTCGGACTGAAGCTTTCTTT.

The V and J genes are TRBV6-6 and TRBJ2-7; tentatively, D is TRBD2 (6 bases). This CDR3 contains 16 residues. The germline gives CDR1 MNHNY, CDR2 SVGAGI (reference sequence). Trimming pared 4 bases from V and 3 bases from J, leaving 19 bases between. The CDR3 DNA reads TGTGCCAGCAGTTTGCGCCGCGGTAGCGGACTCTACGAGCAGTACTTC. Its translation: CASSLRRGSGLYEQYF.

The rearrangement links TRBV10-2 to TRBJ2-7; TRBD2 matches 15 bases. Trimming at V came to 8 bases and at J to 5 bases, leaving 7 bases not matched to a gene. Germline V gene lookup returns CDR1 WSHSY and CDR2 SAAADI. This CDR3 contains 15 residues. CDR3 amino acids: CASGGLAGGPNEQYF. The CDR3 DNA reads TGCGCCAGCGGAGGACTAGCGGGAGGGCCCAACGAGCAGTACTTC.

The CDR3 coding sequence is TGTGCCAGCAGAATGACAGGGAGATATGAAGCTTTCTTT. Residues: CASRMTGRYEAFF. The rearrangement links TRBV12-3 or TRBV12-4 to TRBJ1-1; 7 bases match TRBD1. Trimming at V came to 6 bases and at J to 7 bases, leaving 8 bases not matched to a gene. CDR3 size: 13 residues.

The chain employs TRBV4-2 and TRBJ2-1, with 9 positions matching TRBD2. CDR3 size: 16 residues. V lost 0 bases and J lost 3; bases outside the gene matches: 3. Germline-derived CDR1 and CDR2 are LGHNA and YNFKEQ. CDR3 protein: CASSQEVAGVYNEQFF. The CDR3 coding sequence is TGTGCCAGCAGCCAAGAGGTAGCGGGGGTCTACAATGAGCAGTTCTTC.

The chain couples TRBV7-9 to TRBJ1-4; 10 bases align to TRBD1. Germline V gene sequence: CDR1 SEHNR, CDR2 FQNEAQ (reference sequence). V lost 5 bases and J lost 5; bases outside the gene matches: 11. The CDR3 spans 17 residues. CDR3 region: CASSRMVRDRGNEKLFF. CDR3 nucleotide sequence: TGTGCCAGCAGCCGTATGGTCAGGGACAGGGGAAATGAAAAACTGTTTTTT.

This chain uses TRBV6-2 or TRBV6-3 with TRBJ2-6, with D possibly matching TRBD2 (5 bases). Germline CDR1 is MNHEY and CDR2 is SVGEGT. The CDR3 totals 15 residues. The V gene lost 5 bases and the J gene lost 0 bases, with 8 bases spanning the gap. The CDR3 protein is CASSVRGSGANVLTF. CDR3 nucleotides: TGTGCCAGCAGTGTACGGGGCTCTGGGGCCAACGTCCTGACTTTC.

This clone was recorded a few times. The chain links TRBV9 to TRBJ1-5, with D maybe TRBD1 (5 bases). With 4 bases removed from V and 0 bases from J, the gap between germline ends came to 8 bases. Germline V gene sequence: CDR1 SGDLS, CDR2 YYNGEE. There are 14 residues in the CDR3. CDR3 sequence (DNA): TGTGCCAGCAGCCTTGACAGTAGCAATCAGCCCCAGCATTTT. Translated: CASSLDSSNQPQHF.

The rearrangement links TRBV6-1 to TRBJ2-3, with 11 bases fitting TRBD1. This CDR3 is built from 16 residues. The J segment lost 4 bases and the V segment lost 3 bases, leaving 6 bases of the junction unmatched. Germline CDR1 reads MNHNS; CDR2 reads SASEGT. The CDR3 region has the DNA TGTGCCAGCAGTGAGTGGACAGGGGGCGTCGCAGATACGCAGTATTTT. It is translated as CASSEWTGGVADTQYF.

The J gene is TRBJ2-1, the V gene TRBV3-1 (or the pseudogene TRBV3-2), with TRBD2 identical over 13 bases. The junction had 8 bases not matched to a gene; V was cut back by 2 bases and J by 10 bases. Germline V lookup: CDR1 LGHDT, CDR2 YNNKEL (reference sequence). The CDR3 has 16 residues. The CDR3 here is CASSQKLAGGRMEQFF. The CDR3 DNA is TGTGCCAGCAGCCAAAAACTAGCGGGAGGGAGAATGGAGCAGTTCTTC.

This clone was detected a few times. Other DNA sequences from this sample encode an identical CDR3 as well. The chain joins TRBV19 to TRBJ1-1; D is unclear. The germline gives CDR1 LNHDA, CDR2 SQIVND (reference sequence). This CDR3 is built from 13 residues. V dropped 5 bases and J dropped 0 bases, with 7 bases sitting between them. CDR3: CASSDTLNTEAFF. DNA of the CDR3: TGTGCCAGTAGTGACACCCTGAACACTGAAGCTTTCTTT.